This record looks at one T cell receptor beta chain sequence and its context. The antigen is unknown. Generated by immunoSEQ multiplex PCR, the TCRdb table keeps only in-frame clones and is missing some. This sample has about 30,000 clones, with roughly 80% found just once. This sample was taken from a study of vaccination effects on CD4 cells after COVID-19. Germline lookup yields CDR1 KGHSH and CDR2 LQKENI. The length of the CDR3 is 16 residues. J was trimmed by 5 bases and V by 5 bases; bases with no gene match: 6. Within the ViraFEST assay, antigen-specific CD4+ T cells underwent expansion with viral peptide pools prior to sequencing. Isolation of CD4+ T cells took place after about ten days of culture. Either the BNT162b2 or mRNA-1273 vaccine was given to participants in two doses.

The receptor was isolated from a human donor who received a COVID-19 vaccine. Sample: CD4+ T cells from PBMCs cultured with HCoV-229E spike peptides, taken after COVID-19 vaccination. The V call is TRBV18, the J call TRBJ2-1; TRBD2 matches 13 bases. The CDR3: CASSSTGTSGNNEQFF. For the CDR3, the DNA is TGTGCCAGCTCATCGACTGGGACTAGCGGGAACAATGAGCAGTTCTTC.